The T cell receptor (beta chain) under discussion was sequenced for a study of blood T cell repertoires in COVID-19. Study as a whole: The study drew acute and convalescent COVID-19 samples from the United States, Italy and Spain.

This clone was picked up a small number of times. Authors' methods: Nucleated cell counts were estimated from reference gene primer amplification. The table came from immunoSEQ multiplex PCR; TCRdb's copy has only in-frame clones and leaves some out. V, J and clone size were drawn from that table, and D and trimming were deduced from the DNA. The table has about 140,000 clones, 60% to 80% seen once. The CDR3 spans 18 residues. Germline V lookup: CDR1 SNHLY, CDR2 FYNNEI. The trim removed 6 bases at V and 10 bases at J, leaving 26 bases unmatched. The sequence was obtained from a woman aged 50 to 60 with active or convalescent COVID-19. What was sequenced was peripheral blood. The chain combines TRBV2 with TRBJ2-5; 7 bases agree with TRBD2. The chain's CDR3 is CASRSDTGNGGSARNQYF. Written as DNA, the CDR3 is TGTGCCAGCAGAAGTGATACGGGTAACGGGGGGAGCGCCAGGAACCAGTACTTC.